This record covers a single T cell receptor beta chain. The antigen is unknown. These data come from a study of T cell responses to AZD1222 COVID-19 vaccine. The CDR3 is made up of 15 amino acids. Germline-derived CDR1 and CDR2 are DFQATT and SNEGSKA (reference sequence). V gave up 3 bases and J gave up 4 bases; unmatched junction bases: 6. Study observations and caveats: Breadth and depth of Spike-specific TCRs rose after two AZD1222 doses. Samples come after the peak T cell response, not at day 14. Clonal diversity was possibly underestimated; the donors were predominantly white British and more often female.

Second-dose groups at about 4 or about 12 weeks were pooled. TCRdb's copy holds only in-frame clones and misses some; the assay was immunoSEQ multiplex PCR. The sample includes about 86,000 clones, approximately 89% of them seen just once. Sequences were derived from peripheral blood, sampled 28 days after the second AZD1222 dose. This chain uses TRBV20-1 with TRBJ1-6; 7 nucleotides line up with TRBD1. The TCR originated in an adult who received the AZD1222 COVID-19 vaccine. In DNA, the CDR3 is TGCAGTGCTAGTCGGGACAGCATTTATAATTCACCCCTCCACTTT. Its translation is CSASRDSIYNSPLHF.